The 28 T cell receptor beta chains presented below share a single source sample, sequenced in a study of cytomegalovirus exposure and HLA in healthy donors. Here immunoSEQ multiplex PCR was the method, and the copy in TCRdb shows in-frame clones only, minus some. Counted here are around 260,000 clones, about nine tenths occurring once; the ten biggest clones make up 3.1%. The sample comprised PBMCs. The receptors shown here come from a woman aged 25 to 39 in good health and CMV-seronegative.

V usage is TRBV4-3 and J usage is TRBJ1-3; TRBD1 matches at 11 bases. The CDR3 runs to 19 residues. CDR1 and CDR2 from the germline V gene are LGHNA and YSLEER. V trimming: 0 bases; J trimming: 5 bases; junction bases outside the gene matches: 12. This CDR3 is CASSQDNGWTGGFRNTIYF. For the CDR3, the DNA is TGCGCCAGCAGCCAAGATAACGGGTGGACAGGGGGCTTTAGAAACACCATATATTTT.

This rearrangement joins TRBV9 to TRBJ2-5; a possible D gene is TRBD1 (5 bases). The V gene lost 0 bases and the J gene lost 1 base, with 16 bases spanning the gap. This CDR3 is built from 17 residues. Per germline, CDR1 SGDLS and CDR2 YYNGEE. The CDR3 protein is CASSVGGRSASQETQYF. CDR3 sequence (DNA): TGTGCCAGCAGCGTAGGGGGCCGATCAGCGAGCCAAGAGACCCAGTACTTC.

This rearrangement joins TRBV6-5 to TRBJ1-3; D is unclear. Trimming removed 1 base at V and 3 bases at J, with 13 bases between. The CDR3 loop spans 16 amino acids. The V gene's germline CDR1 is MNHEY and CDR2 SVGAGI. This chain's CDR3 is CASSYLGIGRGNTIYF. The CDR3 DNA sequence: TGTGCCAGCAGTTACTTGGGGATCGGACGTGGAAACACCATATATTTT.

The chain employs TRBV13 and TRBJ2-7, with 11 bases lining up with TRBD2. Per germline, CDR1 PRHDT and CDR2 FYEKMQ (reference sequence). V trimming: 5 bases; J trimming: 3 bases; junction bases outside the gene matches: 6. The CDR3 runs to 15 residues. The CDR3 DNA sequence: TGTGCCAGCAGCCGAAGACTAGCGGGGATCTACGAGCAGTACTTC. Its protein is CASSRRLAGIYEQYF.

This rearrangement joins TRBV4-1 to TRBJ2-1; D is undetermined. This CDR3 has 14 amino acids. V was shortened by 0 bases and J by 8 bases, with 11 bases between the two germline ends. CDR1 MGHRA and CDR2 YSYEKL come from the germline V gene. CDR3 coding DNA: TGCGCCAGCAGCCAAGATCTGGGTGTCGATGAGCAGTTCTTC. Its protein is CASSQDLGVDEQFF.

The rearrangement links TRBV28 to TRBJ1-3, with a weak D call TRBD1 (6 bases). Germline values: CDR1 MDHEN, CDR2 SYDVKM. Trimming pared 2 bases from V and 2 bases from J, leaving 7 bases between. This CDR3 spans 14 amino acids. The CDR3 reads CASSLNRAGNTIYF. The CDR3 DNA follows: TGTGCCAGCAGTTTAAACAGGGCTGGAAACACCATATATTTT. Combining the CDR3 with reference TRBV28 and TRBJ1-3 gives the whole variable domain DVKVTQSSRYLVKRTGEKVFLECVQDMDHENMFWYRQDPGLGLRLIYFSYDVKMKEKGDIPEGYSVSREKKERFSLILESASTNQTSMYLCASSLNRAGNTIYFGEGSWLTVV.

This sequence joins TRBV27 and TRBJ1-1; D is unresolved. Per the germline V gene, CDR1 is MNHEY and CDR2 is SMNVEV (reference sequence). The V and J ends lost 1 base and 1 base respectively, with 7 bases between them. The CDR3 consists of 14 residues. The CDR3 DNA sequence: TGTGCCAGCAGTTTATACCACACGAACACTGAAGCTTTCTTT. It encodes CASSLYHTNTEAFF.

CDR3 protein: CASRMWEGQTQYF. The CDR3 DNA follows: TGTGCCAGCCGTATGTGGGAGGGTCAGACCCAGTACTTC. V and J are TRBV6-5 and TRBJ2-5, with 7 bases fitting TRBD2. The CDR3 covers 13 residues. Trimming at V came to 8 bases and at J to 6 bases, leaving 9 bases not matched to a gene. Per the germline V gene, CDR1 is MNHEY and CDR2 is SVGAGI.

The chain is built from TRBV25-1 and TRBJ2-7, with TRBD2 as a possible D gene (5 bases). Trimming removed 1 base at V and 3 bases at J, with 13 bases between. CDR1 is MGHDK and CDR2 is SYGVNS in the germline V gene. The CDR3 is 15 residues long. CDR3 sequence (DNA): TGTGCCAGCAGTGAATCCCGGGGAGTAAGCTACGAGCAGTACTTC. Protein: CASSESRGVSYEQYF.

This rearrangement joins TRBV2 to TRBJ1-1; a possible D gene is TRBD1 (5 bases). CDR3 length equals 13 residues. Trimming removed 4 bases at V and 3 bases at J, with 9 bases between. CDR1 is SNHLY and CDR2 is FYNNEI in the germline V gene. CDR3 nucleotide sequence: TGTGCCAGCAGTGGAGACAGATACACTGAAGCTTTCTTT. It codes for CASSGDRYTEAFF.

This clone was counted a single time. This sequence joins TRBV5-1 and TRBJ2-1; TRBD2 matches at 8 bases. This CDR3 comprises 17 residues. From germline, CDR1 is SGHRS and CDR2 YFSETQ. The V segment lost 2 bases and the J segment 6 bases; nucleotides outside the gene matches: 13. Here the CDR3 DNA reads TGCGCCAGCAGCTTTGTCGGGAGGGCCTATACGGGCAATGAGCAGTTCTTC. This encodes CASSFVGRAYTGNEQFF.

J is TRBJ2-7 and V is TRBV27; 13 bases agree with TRBD2. CDR3 size: 16 residues. V trimming: 7 bases; J trimming: 3 bases; junction bases outside the gene matches: 9. CDR1 and CDR2 from the germline V gene are MNHEY and SMNVEV (reference sequence). CDR3 bases: TGTGCCAGCAACCCGAGGACTAGCGGGAGTGGCTACGAGCAGTACTTC. Amino acid sequence: CASNPRTSGSGYEQYF.

The chain is built from TRBV11-3 and TRBJ2-1; 9 bases agree with TRBD2. The CDR3 has 19 residues. Losses at the gene ends were 1 base for V and 6 bases for J; bases not matched to a gene: 16. Looked up from germline, CDR1 is SGHNT and CDR2 is YENEEA. CDR3 protein: CASSLAPRRVAGVCNEQFF. The CDR3 nucleotides are TGTGCCAGCAGCTTAGCACCCCGGAGGGTAGCGGGAGTGTGCAATGAGCAGTTCTTC.

V gene TRBV6-4 combines with J gene TRBJ2-1, with D uncertain. Trimming removed 4 bases at V and 1 base at J, with 8 bases between. CDR1 is MRHNA, CDR2 SNTAGT, per germline. The CDR3 has 14 residues. The CDR3 spells CASSVGGSYNEQFF. DNA for the CDR3: TGTGCCAGCAGTGTAGGTGGTTCCTACAATGAGCAGTTCTTC.

The CDR3 DNA reads as TGTGCCAGCAGTGAACTAGCGGGCACTCAAGAGACCCAGTACTTC. Translating gives CASSELAGTQETQYF. This chain joins TRBV6-1 and TRBJ2-5; 8 nucleotides agree with TRBD2. Per germline, CDR1 MNHNS and CDR2 SASEGT. The CDR3 contains 15 residues. V lost 2 bases and J lost 2; bases outside the gene matches: 4.

This chain links TRBV5-1 with TRBJ1-1, with TRBD1 identical over 8 bases. CDR3 size: 14 residues. The germline V gene has CDR1 SGHRS and CDR2 YFSETQ. V dropped 4 bases and J dropped 1; count of bases not matched to a gene: 3. CDR3 region: CASSRQGSNTEAFF. Written as DNA, the CDR3 is TGCGCCAGCAGCCGACAGGGGTCGAACACTGAAGCTTTCTTT.

The rearrangement joins TRBV7-9 to TRBJ2-7; no clear D gene. CDR1 and CDR2 (germline): SEHNR, FQNEAQ (reference sequence). V lost 5 bases and J lost 0, with 8 bases in between. There are 13 residues in the CDR3. CDR3 sequence (DNA): TGTGCCAGCAGCCAGCCGGGCTCCTACGAGCAGTACTTC. Translation: CASSQPGSYEQYF.

This clone was seen just once. V and J are TRBV7-2 and TRBJ2-2, with D hard to call. Germline V gene sequence: CDR1 SGHTA, CDR2 FQGNSA. The V end lost 6 bases, the J end lost 2 bases, and 4 bases lay between the germline ends. This CDR3 has 12 amino acids. Here the CDR3 reads CASRVNTGELFF. The DNA for the CDR3 is TGTGCCAGCAGAGTAAACACCGGGGAGCTGTTTTTT.

This sequence joins TRBV4-3 and TRBJ2-3; D unresolved. V lost 1 base to trimming and J lost 0 bases, with 14 bases between them. CDR1 LGHNA and CDR2 YSLEER come from the germline V gene. The CDR3 contains 17 residues. CDR3 nucleotide sequence: TGCGCCAGCAGCCAAGTCTCGCTCCCTCCTAGCACAGATACGCAGTATTTT. Translating it yields CASSQVSLPPSTDTQYF.

The rearrangement links TRBV19 to TRBJ2-7, with a weak D call TRBD2 (6 bases). CDR1 LNHDA and CDR2 SQIVND come from the germline V gene (reference sequence). The CDR3 spans 16 residues. V lost 3 bases and J 6 bases, leaving 21 bases between the germline ends. Here the CDR3 reads CASSILGGLAIREQYF. The DNA of the CDR3 is TGTGCCAGTAGTATCTTGGGCGGTCTAGCGATTCGCGAGCAGTACTTC. The full variable domain, completed using reference TRBV19 and TRBJ2-7, is DGGITQSPKYLFRKEGQNVTLSCEQNLNHDAMYWYRQDPGQGLRLIYYSQIVNDFQKGDIAEGYSVSREKKESFPLTVTSAQKNPTAFYLCASSILGGLAIREQYFGPGTRLTVT.

This sequence joins TRBV5-1 and TRBJ2-1; 12 bases line up with TRBD2. The CDR3 sequence is 16 residues long. CDR1 is SGHRS, CDR2 YFSETQ, per germline. V lost 4 bases, J lost 6 bases, and 8 bases stayed unmatched. The CDR3 region is CASSLGMTSGGNEQFF. The CDR3 nucleotides read TGCGCCAGCAGCCTAGGGATGACTAGCGGGGGCAATGAGCAGTTCTTC.

This clone was observed a few times. The chain links TRBV5-4 to TRBJ2-5, with a possible D match to TRBD1 (6 bases). This CDR3 region has 14 residues. The germline V gene has CDR1 SGHNT and CDR2 YYREEE (reference sequence). V was clipped by 4 bases and J by 2 bases, with 12 bases between them. Here the CDR3 reads CASSPGTPQETQYF. The CDR3 coding sequence is TGTGCCAGCAGCCCGGGGACACCACAAGAGACCCAGTACTTC.

V usage is TRBV5-4 and J usage is TRBJ2-1; D remains ambiguous. The V end was cut by 4 bases, the J end by 6 bases, with 11 bases between. This CDR3 has 13 residues. Germline loops: CDR1 SGHNT, CDR2 YYREEE (reference sequence). CDR3 sequence reads: CASSPEAPNEQFF. CDR3 coding DNA: TGTGCCAGCAGCCCCGAGGCCCCCAATGAGCAGTTCTTC.

The chain combines TRBV15 with TRBJ2-6, with D maybe TRBD1 (6 bases). The CDR3 extends over 18 amino acids. The V and J ends lost 1 base and 2 bases respectively, with 15 bases between them. The germline gives CDR1 LNHNV, CDR2 YYDKDF (reference sequence). CDR3 loop: CATSRVIRGVTGANVLTF. CDR3 in DNA: TGTGCCACCAGCAGAGTGATCAGGGGTGTTACTGGGGCCAACGTCCTGACTTTC. Full variable domain (outside the CDR3, taken from reference TRBV15 and TRBJ2-6): DAMVIQNPRYQVTQFGKPVTLSCSQTLNHNVMYWYQQKSSQAPKLLFHYYDKDFNNEADTPDNFQSRRPNTSFCFLDIRSPGLGDTAMYLCATSRVIRGVTGANVLTFGAGSRLTVL.

This clone occurred once. The chain employs TRBV28 and TRBJ1-1; 11 bases are shared with TRBD1. Trimming at V came to 5 bases and at J to 12 bases, leaving 17 bases not matched to a gene. CDR3 length: 16 residues. Germline V gene lookup returns CDR1 MDHEN and CDR2 SYDVKM. The CDR3 DNA sequence: TGTGCCAGCAGTCTCCGGGACAGGGGGATGGTAGCTGCACCTTTCTTT. Translating it yields CASSLRDRGMVAAPFF.

This clone was detected once. This chain links TRBV21-1 with TRBJ2-1. TRBV21-1 is reported as a pseudogene. There are 13 residues in the CDR3. CDR3 amino acids: CARSRDRADEQFF. CDR3 coding DNA: TGTGCCCGCAGCCGGGACCGGGCGGATGAGCAGTTCTTC.

The chain uses TRBV27 and TRBJ2-7, with 8 nucleotides matching TRBD2. The CDR3 has 14 residues. Germline-derived CDR1 and CDR2 are MNHEY and SMNVEV (reference sequence). J gave up 5 bases and V 2 bases, and 5 bases lay outside the gene matches. The CDR3 coding sequence is TGTGCCAGCAGTTTAGCGGGAGGAGGAGACGAGCAGTACTTC. Its protein is CASSLAGGGDEQYF.

This chain uses TRBV18 with TRBJ1-1; 8 bases are a match to TRBD1. Germline V CDR1 and CDR2: KGHSH, LQKENI. The CDR3 contains 14 residues. With V trimmed by 6 bases and J by 1 base, 4 bases remained unmatched. DNA for the CDR3: TGTGCCAGCTCCGGAGGACAGGGGAACACTGAAGCTTTCTTT. Residues: CASSGGQGNTEAFF.